This paragraph covers one T cell receptor (beta chain) sequence. The V gene's germline CDR1 is SGHTA and CDR2 FQGNSA. V shed 5 bases and J shed 6 bases, with 22 bases lying between them. CDR3 length: 17 amino acids. The sample comes from a study of response to subunit inactivated influenza vaccine. TCRdb itself ran the RT-PCR reads through MiXCR, one entry per CDR3 protein. The data contain about 580,000 distinct CDR3 sequences, around 15% of them seen just once; the ten biggest clones take up more than 9.5%. The rearrangement uses TRBV7-2 and TRBJ1-4, with TRBD1 as a possible D gene (5 bases). This TCR was sampled from a man between 45 and 60 years old who received an inactivated influenza vaccine. The specimen comprised PBMCs from blood, sampled about 12 days after vaccination. As DNA, the CDR3 is TGTGCCAGCAGCCAACTTGGGGCCGTCGGGAGTTATGAAAAACTGTTTTTT. Translated: CASSQLGAVGSYEKLFF.